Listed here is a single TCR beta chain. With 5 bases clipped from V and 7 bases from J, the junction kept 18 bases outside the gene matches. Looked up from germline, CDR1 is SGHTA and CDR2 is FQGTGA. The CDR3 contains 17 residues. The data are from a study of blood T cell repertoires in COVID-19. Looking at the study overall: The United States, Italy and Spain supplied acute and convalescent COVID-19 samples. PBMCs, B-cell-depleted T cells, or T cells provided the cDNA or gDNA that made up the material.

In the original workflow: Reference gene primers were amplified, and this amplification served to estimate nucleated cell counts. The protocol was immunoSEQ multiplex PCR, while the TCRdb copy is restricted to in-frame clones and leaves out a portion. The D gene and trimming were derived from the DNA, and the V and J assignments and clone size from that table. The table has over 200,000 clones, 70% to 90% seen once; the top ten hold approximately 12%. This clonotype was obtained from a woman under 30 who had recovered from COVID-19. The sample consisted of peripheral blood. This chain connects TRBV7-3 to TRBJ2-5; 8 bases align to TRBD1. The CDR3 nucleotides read TGTGCCAGCAGCCTAAGCGAGCCGGGACAGGTCGTTGCGACCCAGTACTTC. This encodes CASSLSEPGQVVATQYF.